This T cell receptor beta chain is drawn from a study of cytomegalovirus exposure and HLA in healthy donors (dated by TCRdb to about 2017). With regard to the full study: A later analysis indicated that the 90 to 150 validation repertoires were generated on the platform also employed for the approximately 670 repertoires of the first cohort. The study combined high-throughput TCR immunosequencing, statistical association of individual TCRs with disease status, and machine learning to predict cytomegalovirus infection status. A separate validation cohort of 90 to 150 different subjects was used in addition to the roughly 720-subject first cohort. The aim of the study was to test whether cataloging public T cell receptors could identify signatures of past pathogen exposure.

Library creation used the immunoSEQ multiplex PCR assay. The authors' analysis ran thus. A statistical classification framework was built for diagnosing cytomegalovirus status from the catalog of TCR beta chain sequences. In its TCRdb copy, this immuneACCESS table keeps in-frame sequences only and misses some clones. Where compared with another copy, unresolved V genes explain less than half of these, and the others have no known cause. Clonal size and the V and J genes are those of that table, whereas D and trimming came from the DNA. The table for this sample lists 200,000 to 250,000 clones; 80% to 85% of them were counted only once. The top ten clones comprise over 13% of the sample. What the work shows at the level of the full study, not this receptor alone: A later analysis lacked HLA typing for the validation cohort, so it scored co-occurrence in that cohort across all 120 repertoires. The authors suggested that the approach could potentially be generalized to other disease states and immunological phenotypes. In both the original and validation cohorts, the classifier was reported to diagnose cytomegalovirus status with high specificity and sensitivity. While some public TCRs were present in many individuals, most TCR sequences turned up only very rarely across donors. A total of some 180 TCR beta chains were listed by the study as associated with cytomegalovirus. A few of the identified cytomegalovirus-associated TCR beta chains were confirmed in vitro to be specific for cytomegalovirus antigens. Subsequent analysis determined that TCRs grouped into clusters in the first cohort also showed a tendency toward co-occurrence across the roughly 110 validation repertoires, and approximately 94% of cluster scores exceeded 0.

The sample holds a few counts of this clone. No cognate antigen has been identified for it. The record has no base qualities; no much larger clone is one base away. The CDR3 spans 15 residues, from the cysteine through the phenylalanine. Kept here is only the CDR3 DNA, which spans 45 bases and is read in frame from base 1. V is reduced by 1 base and J by 7 bases, leaving a spacing of 14 bases between them. According to the germline V gene (reference sequence), CDR1 reads PRHDT and CDR2 reads FYEKMQ. The donors were included in the validation cohort of approximately 130 subjects, a group kept apart from the approximately 700-subject first cohort.

The chain employs TRBV13 and TRBJ2-1; the D gene is perhaps TRBD2, from 5 matching bases. The sequencing sample was made of PBMCs. The TCR comes from a woman in her twenties or thirties in good health and CMV-seropositive. The CDR3 region reads CASSLEAEGLNEQFF. The DNA is TGTGCCAGCAGCTTAGAAGCGGAAGGGCTAAATGAGCAGTTCTTC.